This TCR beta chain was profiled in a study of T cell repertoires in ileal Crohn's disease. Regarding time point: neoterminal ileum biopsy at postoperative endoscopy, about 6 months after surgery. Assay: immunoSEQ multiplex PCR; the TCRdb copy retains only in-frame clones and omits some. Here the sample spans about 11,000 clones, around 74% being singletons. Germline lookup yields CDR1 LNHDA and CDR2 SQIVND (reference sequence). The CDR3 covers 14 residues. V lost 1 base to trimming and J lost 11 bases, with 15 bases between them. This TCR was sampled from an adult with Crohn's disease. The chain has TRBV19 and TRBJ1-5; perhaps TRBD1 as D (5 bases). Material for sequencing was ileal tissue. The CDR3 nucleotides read TGTGCCAGTAGTATAGTTCCCGGGCGGGACTCCCAGCATTTT. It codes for CASSIVPGRDSQHF.